This is a list of T cell receptor beta chains from one sample in a study of response to subunit inactivated influenza vaccine. TCRdb fed the RT-PCR reads into MiXCR, producing one record per CDR3 protein. The table has about 780,000 distinct CDR3 sequences, roughly 18% seen once. Source: PBMCs from blood, taken roughly 5 days after vaccination. The receptors stem from a man aged 50 or older who received an inactivated influenza vaccine. Each CDR3 is given with its conserved first and last residue. D genes are given only for firm matches. Only part of the rows carry a size: once, few, many, or a class if the clone is expanded.

>11|TRBV12-5|few|TRBJ1-1|.
CASALNTEAFF
TGTGCTAGTGCTCTGAACACTGAAGCTTTCTTT
>16|TRBV7-6|few|TRBJ2-5|TRBD1
CASSQGARAAVETQYF
TGTGCCAGCAGCCAGGGGGCGCGGGCAGCTGTTGAGACCCAGTACTTC
>19|TRBV5-1|many|TRBJ2-2|TRBD2
CASSRGLAGDSPNTGELFF
TGCGCCAGCAGCCGGGGACTAGCGGGAGACTCACCTAACACCGGGGAGCTGTTTTTT
>17|TRBV12-3/TRBV12-4|.|TRBJ2-3|TRBD2
CASSLFQRGSLADTQYF
TGTGCCAGCAGTTTGTTCCAGCGGGGGAGTTTAGCAGATACGCAGTATTTT
>15|TRBV30|.|TRBJ2-2|TRBD2
CAWSVAGGNTGELFF
TGTGCCTGGAGTGTAGCGGGAGGTAACACCGGGGAGCTGTTTTTT
>11|TRBV25-1|few|TRBJ1-1|.
CASFRGTEAFF
TGTGCCAGTTTCAGGGGCACTGAAGCTTTCTTT
>15|TRBV5-1|few|TRBJ2-5|.
CASSLAGTMWETQYF
TGCGCCAGCAGCTTGGCCGGGACGATGTGGGAGACCCAGTACTTC
>14|TRBV6-2/TRBV6-3|.|TRBJ1-5|.
CASSLPGPGQPQHF
TGTGCCAGCAGTTTACCCGGGCCTGGCCAGCCCCAGCATTTT
>14|TRBV15|.|TRBJ1-5|.
CATSRRRGDQPQHF
TGTGCCACCAGCAGAAGGCGGGGGGATCAGCCCCAGCATTTT
>18|TRBV6-2/TRBV6-3|many|TRBJ2-7|TRBD2
CASSQLPGLAGARSEQYF
TGTGCCAGCAGTCAACTTCCGGGACTAGCGGGAGCTAGGTCCGAGCAGTACTTC
>20|TRBV7-6|many|TRBJ2-7|.
CASSSLSSTGTTSNNYEQYF
TGTGCCAGCAGCTCCCTCAGTAGCACGGGGACAACGAGTAACAACTACGAGCAGTACTTC
>15|TRBV7-9|many|TRBJ2-3|.
CASSLRAGTRDTQYF
TGTGCCAGCAGCTTGAGAGCGGGGACACGAGATACGCAGTATTTT
>16|TRBV15|few|TRBJ2-1|.
CATSRGRSWTNNEQFF
TGTGCCACCAGCAGAGGGCGGAGCTGGACCAACAATGAGCAGTTCTTC
>14|TRBV7-8|.|TRBJ2-7|TRBD1
CASSPDRVAYEQYF
TGTGCCAGCAGCCCCGACAGGGTAGCCTACGAGCAGTACTTC
>15|TRBV4-2|few|TRBJ2-7|TRBD2
CASSHYSGGAFEQYF
TGTGCCAGCAGCCACTATAGCGGGGGGGCCTTCGAGCAGTACTTC
>16|TRBV5-1|.|TRBJ1-5|.
CASSLGPGYSNQPQHF
TGCGCCAGCAGCTTGGGCCCAGGGTATAGCAATCAGCCCCAGCATTTT
>12|TRBV6-2/TRBV6-3|few|TRBJ1-1|.
CATNRVNTEAFF
TGTGCCACAAACCGGGTTAACACTGAAGCTTTCTTT
>14|TRBV7-2|.|TRBJ2-3|.
CASSRRGREDTQYF
TGTGCCAGCAGCCGAAGAGGAAGAGAAGATACGCAGTATTTT
>14|TRBV5-1|once|TRBJ2-1|TRBD2
CASSFGTTVNEQFF
TGCGCCAGCAGCTTTGGGACTACCGTAAATGAGCAGTTCTTC
>14|TRBV10-3|.|TRBJ2-7|.
CAISDTRATYEQYF
TGTGCCATCAGTGATACTCGAGCTACCTACGAGCAGTACTTC
>14|TRBV5-5|.|TRBJ2-7|.
CASSNLPGLGEQYF
TGTGCCAGCAGCAATCTACCGGGACTGGGCGAGCAGTACTTC
>17|TRBV6-2/TRBV6-3|.|TRBJ2-1|TRBD2
CASSFHRTSGNYNEQFF
TGTGCCAGCAGTTTCCATCGGACTAGCGGAAACTACAATGAGCAGTTCTTC
>13|TRBV6-6|.|TRBJ2-7|.
CASSYLTGDEQYF
TGTGCCAGCAGTTACCTCACGGGCGACGAGCAGTACTTC
>11|TRBV12-3/TRBV12-4|.|TRBJ1-4|.
CASSKGEKLFF
TGTGCCAGCAGCAAGGGTGAAAAACTGTTTTTT
>14|TRBV4-3|few|TRBJ2-7|.
CASSKDSVSYEQYF
TGCGCCAGCAGCAAGGATTCGGTCTCCTACGAGCAGTACTTC
>16|TRBV5-1|few|TRBJ2-1|TRBD2
CASSLAAGVAYNEQFF
TGCGCCAGCAGCTTGGCGGCGGGAGTAGCTTACAATGAGCAGTTCTTC
>14|TRBV6-1|.|TRBJ1-3|TRBD1
CASRTQGTRNTIYF
TGTGCCAGCAGAACACAGGGGACAAGAAACACCATATATTTT
>12|TRBV7-2|few|TRBJ1-2|.
CASSYMSYGYTF
TGTGCCAGCAGCTATATGTCCTATGGCTACACCTTC
>14|TRBV20-1|many|TRBJ2-1|TRBD2
CSARDSGRGDEQFF
TGCAGTGCTAGAGATTCGGGACGGGGGGATGAGCAGTTCTTC
>16|TRBV7-7|.|TRBJ2-4|.
CASSPKSPGMYGIQYF
TGTGCTAGCAGCCCAAAAAGTCCAGGGATGTATGGCATTCAGTACTTC
>15|TRBV7-8|many|TRBJ2-1|.
CASSLAPVGGDEQFF
TGTGCCAGCAGCTTAGCCCCGGTCGGTGGGGATGAGCAGTTCTTC
>12|TRBV24-1|.|TRBJ2-7|.
CATRSRGGEQYF
TGTGCCACCAGGTCGCGAGGGGGGGAGCAGTACTTC
>15|TRBV6-2/TRBV6-3|few|TRBJ2-7|.
CASRTRYRYAYEQYF
TGTGCCAGCAGAACCAGGTATCGTTACGCGTACGAGCAGTACTTC
>15|TRBV20-1|.|TRBJ2-7|.
CSARLLNSTFYEQYF
TGCAGTGCTAGACTACTGAACAGTACGTTCTACGAGCAGTACTTC
>17|TRBV7-9|.|TRBJ2-5|TRBD1
CASSLLDHHRGLETQYF
TGTGCCAGCAGCCTCCTGGACCACCACAGGGGGCTAGAGACCCAGTACTTC
>15|TRBV3-1|many|TRBJ2-2|.
CASSQVAAARGELFF
TGTGCCAGCAGCCAAGTGGCGGCAGCCAGGGGGGAGCTGTTTTTT
>14|TRBV10-1|.|TRBJ2-1|.
CWRGGGGPDNEQFF
TGCTGGCGAGGTGGGGGGGGGCCGGACAATGAGCAGTTCTTC
>18|TRBV18|.|TRBJ2-6|.
CASSPIRPPVSGANVLTF
TGTGCCAGCTCACCAATTCGCCCACCGGTCTCTGGGGCCAACGTCCTGACTTTC
>14|TRBV12-2|.|TRBJ2-3|.
CASRLPSGSKAQYF
TGTGCAAGTCGCTTGCCTAGCGGGAGTAAGGCGCAGTATTTT
>12|TRBV27|few|TRBJ2-7|TRBD2
CASRHGLEEQYF
TGTGCCAGCAGACACGGACTAGAGGAGCAGTACTTC
>15|TRBV6-1|few|TRBJ2-2|.
CASRLGGFNTGELFF
TGTGCCAGCAGGTTGGGAGGATTCAACACCGGGGAGCTGTTTTTT
>13|TRBV7-3|few|TRBJ2-4|.
CASSLTGENIQYF
TGTGCCAGCAGCTTAACAGGGGAAAACATTCAGTACTTC
>17|TRBV7-6|.|TRBJ2-1|TRBD2
CASSFRETSGRDNEQFF
TGTGCCAGCAGCTTTCGAGAGACTAGCGGGAGGGATAATGAGCAGTTCTTC
>14|TRBV20-1|.|TRBJ1-6|TRBD1
CSARQGAIDSPLHF
TGCAGTGCTAGACAGGGGGCTATTGATTCACCCCTCCACTTT
>16|TRBV20-1|.|TRBJ2-4|.
CSAEGLIGPIKNIQYF
TGCAGTGCCGAGGGGTTAATTGGGCCCATCAAAAACATTCAGTACTTC
>15|TRBV15|.|TRBJ1-5|.
CATSRRGSSNQPQHF
TGTGCCACCAGCAGAAGGGGGTCTAGCAATCAGCCCCAGCATTTT
>15|TRBV29-1|few|TRBJ2-1|.
CSVRAPRATANEQFF
TGCAGCGTGAGAGCCCCGAGGGCCACAGCAAATGAGCAGTTCTTC
>15|TRBV20-1|few|TRBJ2-7|.
CSARDPLMSSYEQYF
TGCAGTGCTAGAGATCCCCTAATGTCCTCCTACGAGCAGTACTTC
>15|TRBV7-8|many|TRBJ1-1|.
CASSLVGLLDTEAFF
TGTGCCAGCAGCTTAGTTGGTCTCTTGGACACTGAAGCTTTCTTT
>13|TRBV12-3/TRBV12-4|few|TRBJ2-5|.
CASSPREAETQYF
TGTGCCAGCAGTCCCAGGGAGGCGGAGACCCAGTACTTC
>15|TRBV29-1|.|TRBJ2-5|TRBD2
CSVDRSGRLQETQYF
TGCAGCGTTGACCGTAGCGGGAGACTCCAAGAGACCCAGTACTTC
>12|TRBV7-2|few|TRBJ1-2|.
CASSLRGDGYTF
TGTGCCAGCAGCTTAAGAGGGGATGGCTACACCTTC
>16|TRBV29-1|.|TRBJ2-1|.
CSVDGADSRSYNEQFF
TGCAGCGTTGATGGGGCGGACTCCCGCTCCTACAATGAGCAGTTCTTC
>16|TRBV6-2/TRBV6-3|.|TRBJ2-1|TRBD2
CASSYSPSGSSNEQFF
TGTGCCAGCAGTTACTCCCCTAGCGGGAGTTCCAATGAGCAGTTCTTC